This T cell receptor (beta chain) was observed in a study of identical twins. All donors were healthy, and all were Caucasian. This clonotype showed up many times. Looked up from germline, CDR1 is LGHNA and CDR2 is YSLEER. V trimming: 4 bases; J trimming: 6 bases; junction bases outside the gene matches: 8. The CDR3 consists of 14 residues. TCRdb called the 5' RACE reads again in MiXCR, with one record for every CDR3 protein. The repertoire consists of 690,000 or so distinct CDR3 sequences, with approximately 9% occurring once and the leading ten covering 0.8% to 1%. These data were also filed under a second study, of yellow fever vaccine responses in identical twins.

The chain has TRBV4-3 and TRBJ2-5; 7 bases are a match to TRBD1. The source is a woman aged 18-29 years in good health. Sequencing input: PBMCs. The DNA of the CDR3 is TGCGCCAGCAGCCCAGACAGGGTTTGGCAGACCCAGTACTTC. It is translated as CASSPDRVWQTQYF.